These 8 T cell receptor beta chains were all obtained from the same sample, sequenced in a study of T cell changes during pregnancy in multiple sclerosis. The table came from immunoSEQ multiplex PCR; TCRdb's copy has only in-frame clones and leaves some out. The sample has roughly 61,000 clones; over 85% are singletons. The starting material was peripheral blood, obtained in the first trimester of pregnancy. These receptors were taken from a female donor in good health, enrolled as a control in a pregnancy study.

The rearrangement links TRBV28 to TRBJ1-1; D not certain. The V end lost 6 bases, the J end lost 4 bases, and 15 bases lay between the germline ends. This CDR3 region has 14 residues. CDR1 MDHEN and CDR2 SYDVKM come from the germline V gene. The CDR3 bases are TGTGCCAGCAGGGCCTTCGGGGTTCGCACTGAAGCTTTCTTT. Translation gives CASRAFGVRTEAFF.

The CDR3 spells CASSFPGQFSYEQYF. In DNA form, the CDR3 reads TGTGCCAGCAGTTTTCCGGGACAGTTCTCCTACGAGCAGTACTTC. This chain uses TRBV28 with TRBJ2-7; 7 bases line up with TRBD1. V lost 3 bases to trimming and J lost 0 bases; unmatched junction nucleotides: 5. Germline CDR1 reads MDHEN; CDR2 reads SYDVKM. The CDR3 extends over 15 amino acids.

V and J are TRBV28 and TRBJ2-3; 8 positions agree with TRBD1. The CDR3 sequence is 14 residues long. Losses at the gene ends were 6 bases for V and 2 bases for J; bases not matched to a gene: 4. CDR1 MDHEN and CDR2 SYDVKM come from the germline V gene. The CDR3 DNA reads as TGTGCCAGCAGGGTGGGACAGGTCACAGATACGCAGTATTTT. Its translation: CASRVGQVTDTQYF. Complete variable domain (other parts from reference TRBV28 and TRBJ2-3): DVKVTQSSRYLVKRTGEKVFLECVQDMDHENMFWYRQDPGLGLRLIYFSYDVKMKEKGDIPEGYSVSREKKERFSLILESASTNQTSMYLCASRVGQVTDTQYFGPGTRLTVL.

The gene calls are TRBV4-3 and TRBJ2-1; 9 nucleotides agree with TRBD2. The ends lost 0 bases at V and 3 bases at J; junction bases unmatched: 6. The CDR3 is 17 residues long. Germline CDR1 and CDR2: LGHNA and YSLEER. The DNA for the CDR3 is TGCGCCAGCAGCCAAGATTACGCGGGAGGGAGCTACAATGAGCAGTTCTTC. It codes for CASSQDYAGGSYNEQFF.

This clone has just one count. This rearrangement joins TRBV6-1 to TRBJ1-5; D not certain. V was shortened by 4 bases and J by 0 bases, with 7 bases between the two germline ends. Germline CDR1 is MNHNS and CDR2 is SASEGT. The CDR3 is made up of 14 amino acids. The CDR3 protein is CASSGRVSNQPQHF. CDR3 in DNA: TGTGCCAGCAGTGGGCGGGTTAGCAATCAGCCCCAGCATTTT.

This chain joins TRBV5-4 and TRBJ1-1; no reliable D call. Trimming removed 3 bases from V and 0 bases from J, with 12 bases in between. CDR1 and CDR2 (germline): SGHNT, YYREEE (reference sequence). The CDR3 length is 15 residues. CDR3 nucleotides: TGTGCCAGCAGCTATGGTGGAGAGGTGAACACTGAAGCTTTCTTT. As protein: CASSYGGEVNTEAFF.

The count of this clone is one. This sequence joins TRBV2 and TRBJ2-3, with 9 bases lining up with TRBD2. The J segment lost 2 bases and the V segment lost 6 bases, leaving 6 bases of the junction unmatched. This CDR3 is built from 15 residues. Germline V gene lookup returns CDR1 SNHLY and CDR2 FYNNEI. CDR3 residues: CASSLLAGATDTQYF. The DNA of the CDR3 is TGTGCCAGCAGCCTTTTAGCGGGGGCCACAGATACGCAGTATTTT.

This clone was observed a single time. This chain joins TRBV27 and TRBJ2-7, with D perhaps matching TRBD1 (5 bases). V lost 4 bases to trimming and J lost 6 bases, with 10 bases between them. Germline V gene sequence: CDR1 MNHEY, CDR2 SMNVEV (reference sequence). The length of the CDR3 is 12 residues. The CDR3 DNA is TGTGCCAGCAGTTCTCAGGGCCTCGAGCAGTACTTC. This encodes CASSSQGLEQYF.